Sequencing of this T cell receptor (beta chain) was carried out in a study of blood T cell repertoires in COVID-19. Turning to the study itself: Researchers got acute and convalescent COVID-19 samples from the United States, Italy and Spain. PBMCs, B-cell-depleted T cells, or T cells provided the cDNA or gDNA that made up the material.

The CDR3 is 14 residues long. Germline CDR1 and CDR2: SGHNT and YYREEE (reference sequence). The V gene lost 4 bases and the J gene lost 3 bases, with 14 bases spanning the gap. In its sample, this clone was seen once. Original data processing: Amplification of reference gene primers was used by the study to estimate nucleated cell counts. The protocol was immunoSEQ multiplex PCR, while the TCRdb copy is restricted to in-frame clones and leaves out a portion. The V and J calls and the clone size are those of that table, but D and trimming were determined from the DNA. The data hold about 310,000 clones, with around 90% observed a single time.

The receptor's source is a man between 50 and 59 years old with active or convalescent COVID-19. Sequencing was carried out using peripheral blood. This rearrangement joins TRBV5-4 to TRBJ2-7; D is possibly TRBD1 (5 bases). The CDR3 DNA follows: TGTGCCAGCAGCCCGGGTGGGGCAGACTACGAGCAGTACTTC. Protein sequence: CASSPGGADYEQYF.